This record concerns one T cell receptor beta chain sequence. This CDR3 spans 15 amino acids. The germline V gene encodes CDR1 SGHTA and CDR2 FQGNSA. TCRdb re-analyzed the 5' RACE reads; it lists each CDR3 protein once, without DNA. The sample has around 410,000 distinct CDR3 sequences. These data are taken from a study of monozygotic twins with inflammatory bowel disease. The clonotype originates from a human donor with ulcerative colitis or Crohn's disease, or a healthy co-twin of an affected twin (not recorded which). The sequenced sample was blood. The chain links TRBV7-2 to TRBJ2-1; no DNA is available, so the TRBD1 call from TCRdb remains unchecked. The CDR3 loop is CASSRTGGSYNEQFF.